This T cell receptor (beta chain) was observed in a study of beta chain features in type 1 diabetes. Study conclusions and caveats: Within each of all four CD4+ subsets, Type 1 diabetes patients had TCRB CDR3s that were moderately but significantly shorter. Type 1 diabetes patients showed fewer insertions and more deletions at VDJ junctions.

Expressed TCRB transcripts were sequenced, since all the RNA that had been isolated was reverse transcribed. Profiling relied on immunoSEQ multiplex PCR, and the TCRdb table lists in-frame clones only, not all of them. The sample consists of over 200,000 clones, about a tenth of them appearing once. A sort by CD45RO/CCR7/CD25/CD127/CD95/CD27 yielded CD4+ naive, central memory, regulatory and stem cell-like memory cells. This clone was observed a few times. As yet, its antigen is unknown. This CDR3 comprises 13 residues. Trimming left V 6 bases short and J 5 bases short, with 13 bases between. Germline CDR1 MNHEY, CDR2 SVGAGI.

J is TRBJ2-5 and V is TRBV6-5; perhaps TRBD2 as D (6 bases). The receptor's source is a man aged 25 to 40 with type 1 diabetes. The sequenced material came from naive CD4+ T cells from blood. The CDR3 nucleotides are TGTGCCAGCAGGGCTCCAGGAGGGGAGACCCAGTACTTC. This gives the protein CASRAPGGETQYF.